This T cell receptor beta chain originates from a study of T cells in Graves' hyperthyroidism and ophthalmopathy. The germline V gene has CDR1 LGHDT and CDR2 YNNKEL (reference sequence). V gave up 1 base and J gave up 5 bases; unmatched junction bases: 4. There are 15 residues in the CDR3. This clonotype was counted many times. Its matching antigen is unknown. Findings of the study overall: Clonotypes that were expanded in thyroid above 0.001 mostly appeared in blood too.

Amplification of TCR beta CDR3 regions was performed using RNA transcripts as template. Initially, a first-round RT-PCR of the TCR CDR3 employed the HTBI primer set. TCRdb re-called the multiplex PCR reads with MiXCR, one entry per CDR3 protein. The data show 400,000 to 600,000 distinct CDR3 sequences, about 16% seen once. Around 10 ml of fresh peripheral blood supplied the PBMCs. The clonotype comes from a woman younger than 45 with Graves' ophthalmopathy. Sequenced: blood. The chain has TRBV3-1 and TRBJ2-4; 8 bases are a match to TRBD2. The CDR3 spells CASSQVGGAENIQYF. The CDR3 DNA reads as TGTGCCAGCAGCCAAGTCGGGGGGGCGGAAAACATTCAGTACTTC.